This TCR beta chain was sequenced during a study of CD8+CD57+ T cells in acquired aplastic anemia. Across the study: DNA per sorted CD4+ or CD8+ sample ranged about 0.18 to 30 ug, averaging around 3.2 ug. Regarding the study as a whole: CD8+ Simpson's diversity showed no significant patient-control difference. The number of CD8+ CDR3 sequences shared by patients and controls was about 30.

Germline CDR1 reads ENHRY; CDR2 reads SYGVKD. Between the trimmed V and J ends, which lost 2 bases and 3 bases, there was a span of 13 bases. CDR3 length equals 16 residues. For CDR3 and TCR beta VDJ profiling, genomic DNA was the template used. TCRdb re-called the reads with MiXCR, one entry per CDR3 protein. The table records approximately 270,000 distinct CDR3 sequences, roughly 50% of them present only once. A remark on this clonotype: As yet, its antigen is unknown.

The receptor was derived from a human donor with severe aplastic anemia or a healthy control (not recorded which). Source material: sorted CD4+, CD8+, or CD8+CD57+ T cells (not recorded which) from PBMCs. The J gene is TRBJ2-2, the V gene TRBV10-3; possibly TRBD2 for D (6 bases). CDR3: CAISEGREEDTGELFF. The DNA of the CDR3 is TGTGCCATCAGTGAGGGCAGGGAGGAGGACACCGGGGAGCTGTTTTTT.